This T cell receptor (beta chain) was sequenced during a study of cytomegalovirus exposure and HLA in healthy donors. It was healthy bone marrow donors who served as donors. 13 Jbeta primers and 60 Vbeta primers were used for the PCR. Clones were sequenced by immunoSEQ multiplex PCR, and TCRdb holds only the in-frame ones, with some missing. The sample includes about 260,000 clones, about 83% seen only once; the top ten take 1.5% to 2%. The receptor's source is a woman aged 40 to 49 in good health and CMV-seropositive. The sequencing sample was made of PBMCs.

DNA for the CDR3: TGTGCCAGCAGCTTACAATCCAACTATGGCTACACCTTC. Residues: CASSLQSNYGYTF. The genes are TRBV7-2 and TRBJ1-2, with unresolved D. Per germline, CDR1 SGHTA and CDR2 FQGNSA. The CDR3 sequence is 13 residues long. Deletions cut 2 bases from V and 2 bases from J, with 6 bases between.